Following are 6 T cell receptor beta chains from one sample sequenced in a study of circulating tumor DNA in untreated peripheral T-cell lymphoma. TCRdb's table, derived via immunoSEQ multiplex PCR, lists solely in-frame clones and lacks some. This table has around 10,000 clones, around 76% appearing once. Sequencing was performed on tumor tissue. Source of these receptors: a human donor with peripheral T-cell lymphoma.

About this clone: One junction end disagrees with the germline gene, perhaps due to a read error. The rearrangement links TRBV30 to TRBJ1-2, with D unresolved. This CDR3 has 14 amino acids. Germline V gene sequence: CDR1 GTSNPN, CDR2 SVGIG (reference sequence). The CDR3, as DNA: TGTGCCTGGAGGTGGAGGGTTCCACCCTATGACTACACCTTC. It is translated as CAWRWRVPPYDYTF.

CDR3 in amino acids: CASSLRGISWRTEAFF. The CDR3 bases are TGTGCCAGCAGTTTAAGGGGGATCTCTTGGCGAACTGAAGCTTTCTTT. The chain uses TRBV28 and TRBJ1-1; perhaps TRBD1 as D (6 bases). This CDR3 region has 16 residues. Germline loops: CDR1 MDHEN, CDR2 SYDVKM. V was trimmed by 2 bases and J by 5 bases, leaving 18 bases between them.

This clone is labeled medium-sized. The chain links TRBV15 to TRBJ1-5; the D gene is possibly TRBD1 (5 bases). The CDR3 loop spans 16 amino acids. V was pared by 0 bases and J by 6 bases, with 15 bases between. Germline CDR1 and CDR2: LNHNV and YYDKDF (reference sequence). The CDR3 loop is CATSRDRSGAGQPQHF. CDR3 in DNA: TGTGCCACCAGCAGAGATCGCAGTGGGGCGGGTCAGCCCCAGCATTTT.

V is TRBV12-5 and J is TRBJ2-2; TRBD1 matches 7 bases. This CDR3 contains 13 residues. CDR1 is LGHNT and CDR2 is FRNRAP in the germline V gene. The CDR3 loop is CASTLGQPTELFF. The CDR3 nucleotides read TGTGCCAGCACCTTGGGACAGCCCACGGAGCTGTTTTTT.

The chain has TRBV6-8 and TRBJ1-6, with TRBD1 as a possible D gene (5 bases). The germline V and J ends were trimmed by 10 bases and 9 bases, with 19 bases remaining between them. Germline CDR1 and CDR2: MNHGY and SAAAGT. The CDR3 sequence is 14 residues long. The CDR3 nucleotides are TGTGCCATCAGCAGGGACGGGCAGGGTTCACCCCTCCACTTT. Its protein is CAISRDGQGSPLHF.

This chain uses TRBV6-8 with TRBJ1-5; D possibly corresponds to TRBD1 (6 bases). The CDR3 runs 14 residues. The germline gives CDR1 MNHGY, CDR2 SAAAGT. The V gene lost 1 base and the J gene lost 6 bases, with 10 bases spanning the gap. DNA for the CDR3: TGTGCCAGCAGTTACTTAGACAGGTTTCAGCCCCAGCATTTT. Amino acids: CASSYLDRFQPQHF.